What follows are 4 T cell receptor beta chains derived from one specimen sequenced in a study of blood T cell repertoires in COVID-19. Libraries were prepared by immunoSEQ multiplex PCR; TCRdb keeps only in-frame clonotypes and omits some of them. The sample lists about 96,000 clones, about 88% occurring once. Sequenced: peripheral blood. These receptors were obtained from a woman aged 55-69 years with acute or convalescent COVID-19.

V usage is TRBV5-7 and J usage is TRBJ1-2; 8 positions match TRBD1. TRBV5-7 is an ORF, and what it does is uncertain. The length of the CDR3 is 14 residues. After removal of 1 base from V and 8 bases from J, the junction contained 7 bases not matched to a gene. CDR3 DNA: TGTGCCAGCAGCTTGCCAGGGGGCGCGAGGGGCTACACCTTC. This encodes CASSLPGGARGYTF.

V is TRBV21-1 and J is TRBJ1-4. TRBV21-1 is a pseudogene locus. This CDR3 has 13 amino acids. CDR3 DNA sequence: TGTGCCAGCAGCAAAGAAGAACGAACCCGGAGGTTTTTT. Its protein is CASSKEERTRRFF.

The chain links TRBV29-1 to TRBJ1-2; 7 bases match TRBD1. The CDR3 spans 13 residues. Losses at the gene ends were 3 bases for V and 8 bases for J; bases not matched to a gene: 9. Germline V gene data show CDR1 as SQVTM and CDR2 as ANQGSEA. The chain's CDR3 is CSVDPTGFGGYTF. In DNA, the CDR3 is TGCAGCGTTGACCCGACAGGGTTTGGAGGCTACACCTTC.

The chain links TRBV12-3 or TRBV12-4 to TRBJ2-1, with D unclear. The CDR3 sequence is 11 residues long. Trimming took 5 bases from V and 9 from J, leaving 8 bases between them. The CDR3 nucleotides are TGTGCCAGCAGTCCCTCTTTTGAGCAGTTCTTC. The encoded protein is CASSPSFEQFF.